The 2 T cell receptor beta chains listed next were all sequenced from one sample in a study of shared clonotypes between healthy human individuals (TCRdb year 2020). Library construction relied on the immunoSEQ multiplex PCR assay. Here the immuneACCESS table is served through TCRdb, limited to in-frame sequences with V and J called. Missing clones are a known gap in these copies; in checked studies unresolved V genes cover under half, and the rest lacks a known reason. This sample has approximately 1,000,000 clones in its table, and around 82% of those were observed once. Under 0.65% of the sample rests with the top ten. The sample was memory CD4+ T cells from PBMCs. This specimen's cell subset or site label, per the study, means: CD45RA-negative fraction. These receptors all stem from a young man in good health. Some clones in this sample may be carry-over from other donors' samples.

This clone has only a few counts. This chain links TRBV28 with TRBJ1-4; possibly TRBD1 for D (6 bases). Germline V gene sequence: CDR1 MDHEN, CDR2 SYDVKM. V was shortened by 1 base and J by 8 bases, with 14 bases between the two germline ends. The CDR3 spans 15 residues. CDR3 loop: CASSLSGVRAEKLFF. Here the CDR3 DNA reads TGTGCCAGCAGTTTATCAGGGGTCCGGGCCGAAAAACTGTTTTTT. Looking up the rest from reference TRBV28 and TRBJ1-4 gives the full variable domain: DVKVTQSSRYLVKRTGEKVFLECVQDMDHENMFWYRQDPGLGLRLIYFSYDVKMKEKGDIPEGYSVSREKKERFSLILESASTNQTSMYLCASSLSGVRAEKLFFGSGTQLSVL.

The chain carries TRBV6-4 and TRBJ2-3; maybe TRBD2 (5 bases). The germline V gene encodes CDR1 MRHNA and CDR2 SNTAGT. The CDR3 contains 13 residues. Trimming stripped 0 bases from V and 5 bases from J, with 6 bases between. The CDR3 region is CASSDSREDTQYF. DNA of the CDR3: TGTGCCAGCAGTGACTCGAGGGAAGATACGCAGTATTTT.